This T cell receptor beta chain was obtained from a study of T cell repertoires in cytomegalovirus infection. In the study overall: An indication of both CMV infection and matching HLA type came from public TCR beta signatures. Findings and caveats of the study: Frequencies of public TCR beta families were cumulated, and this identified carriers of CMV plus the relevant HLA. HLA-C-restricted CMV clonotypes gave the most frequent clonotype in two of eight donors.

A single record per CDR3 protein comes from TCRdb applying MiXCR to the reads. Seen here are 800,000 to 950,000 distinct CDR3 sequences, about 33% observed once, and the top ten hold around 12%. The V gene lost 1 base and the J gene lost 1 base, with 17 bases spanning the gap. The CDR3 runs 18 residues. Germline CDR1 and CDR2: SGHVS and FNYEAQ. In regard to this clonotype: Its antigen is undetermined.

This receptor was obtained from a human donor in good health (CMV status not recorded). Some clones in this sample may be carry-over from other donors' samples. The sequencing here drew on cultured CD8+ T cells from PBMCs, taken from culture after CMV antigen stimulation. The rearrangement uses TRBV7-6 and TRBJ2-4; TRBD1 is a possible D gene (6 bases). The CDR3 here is CASSLGTVPGIAKNIQYF. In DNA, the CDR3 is TGTGCCAGCAGCTTAGGGACAGTTCCGGGGATTGCCAAAAACATTCAGTACTTC.